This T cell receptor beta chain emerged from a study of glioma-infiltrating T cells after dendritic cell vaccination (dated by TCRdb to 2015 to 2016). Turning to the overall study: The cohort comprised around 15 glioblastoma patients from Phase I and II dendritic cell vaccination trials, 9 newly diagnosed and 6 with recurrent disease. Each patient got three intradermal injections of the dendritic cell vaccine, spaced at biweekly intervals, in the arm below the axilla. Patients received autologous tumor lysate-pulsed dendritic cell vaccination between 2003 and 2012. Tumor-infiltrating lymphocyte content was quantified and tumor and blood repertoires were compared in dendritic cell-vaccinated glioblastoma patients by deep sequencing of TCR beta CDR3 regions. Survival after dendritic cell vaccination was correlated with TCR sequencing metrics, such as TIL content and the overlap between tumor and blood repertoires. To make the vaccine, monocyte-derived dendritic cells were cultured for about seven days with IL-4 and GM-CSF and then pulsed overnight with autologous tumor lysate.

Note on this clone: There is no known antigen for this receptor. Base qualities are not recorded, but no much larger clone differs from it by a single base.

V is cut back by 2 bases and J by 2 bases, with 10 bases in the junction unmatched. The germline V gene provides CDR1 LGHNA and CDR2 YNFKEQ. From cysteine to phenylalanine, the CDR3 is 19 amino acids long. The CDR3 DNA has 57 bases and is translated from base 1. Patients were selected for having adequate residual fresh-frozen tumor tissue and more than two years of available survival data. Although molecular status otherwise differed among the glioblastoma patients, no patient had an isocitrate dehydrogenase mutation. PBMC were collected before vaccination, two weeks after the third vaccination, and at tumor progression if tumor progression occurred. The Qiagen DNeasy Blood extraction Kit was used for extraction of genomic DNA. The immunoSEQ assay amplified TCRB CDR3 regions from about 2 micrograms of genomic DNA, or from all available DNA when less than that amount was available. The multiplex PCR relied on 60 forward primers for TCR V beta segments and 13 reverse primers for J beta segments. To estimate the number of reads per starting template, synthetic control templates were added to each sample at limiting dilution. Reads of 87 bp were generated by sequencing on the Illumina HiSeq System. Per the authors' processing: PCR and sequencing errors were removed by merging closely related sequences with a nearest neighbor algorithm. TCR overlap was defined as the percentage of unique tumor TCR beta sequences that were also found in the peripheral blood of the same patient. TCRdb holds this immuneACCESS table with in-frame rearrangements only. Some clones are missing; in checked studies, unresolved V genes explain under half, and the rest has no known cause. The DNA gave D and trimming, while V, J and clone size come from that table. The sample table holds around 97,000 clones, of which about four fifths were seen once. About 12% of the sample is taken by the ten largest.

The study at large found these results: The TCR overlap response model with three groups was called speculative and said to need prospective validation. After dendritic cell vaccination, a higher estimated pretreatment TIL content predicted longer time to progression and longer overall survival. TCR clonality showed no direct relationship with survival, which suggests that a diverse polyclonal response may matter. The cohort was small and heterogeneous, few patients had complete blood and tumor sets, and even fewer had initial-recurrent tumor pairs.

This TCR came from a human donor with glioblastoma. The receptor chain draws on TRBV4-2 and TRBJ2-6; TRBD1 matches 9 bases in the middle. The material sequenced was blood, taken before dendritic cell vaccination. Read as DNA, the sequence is TGTGCCAGCAGCCAACATGCCGGGACAGGGAGGACTGGGGCCAACGTCCTGACTTTC. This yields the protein CASSQHAGTGRTGANVLTF.